The 20 T cell receptor beta chains below come from one sample, sequenced in a study of shared clonotypes between healthy human individuals (dated by TCRdb to 2018 to 2020). Library prep was done by the immunoSEQ multiplex PCR assay. TCRdb mirrors the immuneACCESS table, restricted to in-frame sequences. Some clones are absent from its copies; in checked studies, under half trace to an unresolved V gene, and the reason for the others is unknown. Across this sample there are around 640,000 clones, with 90% to 97% seen only once. 0.11% of the sample is taken by the ten largest. CD8 naive samples were CD45RO-negative cells positively selected for CCR7, giving a CD45RA+CCR7+ population that excluded TemRA cells. Material for sequencing was naive CD8+ T cells sorted from blood. The intended sense of this specimen's cell subset or site label: CD45RA+CCR7+. The receptors come from a woman aged 25 to 39 in good health.

The chain has TRBV7-8 and TRBJ2-6; D may be TRBD2 (5 bases). The germline V gene has CDR1 SGHVS and CDR2 FQNEAQ. Trimming stripped 5 bases from V and 1 base from J, with 12 bases between. This CDR3 is built from 16 residues. The CDR3 nucleotides are TGTGCCAGCAGCCACCTCGGGGAATCTGGGGCCAACGTCCTGACTTTC. Residues: CASSHLGESGANVLTF.

This clone appeared once. CDR3: CASSVEDHWSYEQYF. The CDR3 DNA follows: TGTGCCAGCAGCGTAGAGGATCACTGGTCCTACGAGCAGTACTTC. The chain combines TRBV9 with TRBJ2-7; D remains unclear. In germline, CDR1 is SGDLS, CDR2 YYNGEE. Trimming cost V 0 bases and J 1 base, with 11 bases left between them. The CDR3 covers 15 residues. Full variable domain (outside the CDR3, taken from reference TRBV9 and TRBJ2-7): DSGVTQTPKHLITATGQRVTLRCSPRSGDLSVYWYQQSLDQGLQFLIQYYNGEERAKGNILERFSAQQFPDLHSELNLSSLELGDSALYFCASSVEDHWSYEQYFGPGTRLTVT.

This chain connects TRBV19 to TRBJ2-1, with 7 bases aligning to TRBD2. CDR1 is LNHDA and CDR2 is SQIVND in the germline V gene (reference sequence). This CDR3 is built from 16 residues. With V trimmed by 3 bases and J by 3 bases, 8 bases remained unmatched. DNA of the CDR3: TGTGCCAGTAGTATCAGCGGGACCTTAAACTACAATGAGCAGTTCTTC. Translating it yields CASSISGTLNYNEQFF.

The chain joins TRBV27 to TRBJ2-1; D uncertain. The V gene's germline CDR1 is MNHEY and CDR2 SMNVEV (reference sequence). Trimming left V 8 bases short and J 7 bases short, with 9 bases between. The CDR3 extends over 11 amino acids. CDR3 bases: TGTGCCAGCGGTGACAAAAATGAGCAGTTCTTC. Translated, it gives CASGDKNEQFF.

The rearrangement joins TRBV28 to TRBJ2-2; either TRBD1 or TRBD2 may fit D (6 bases each). Germline assignment: CDR1 MDHEN and CDR2 SYDVKM. This CDR3 spans 18 amino acids. V was cut by 5 bases and J by 2 bases, with 21 bases left in between. The CDR3 protein is CASSLGVRGVRNTGELFF. In DNA form, the CDR3 reads TGTGCCAGCAGTCTCGGCGTAAGGGGGGTTAGAAACACCGGGGAGCTGTTTTTT. Variable domain in full (rest from reference TRBV28 and TRBJ2-2): DVKVTQSSRYLVKRTGEKVFLECVQDMDHENMFWYRQDPGLGLRLIYFSYDVKMKEKGDIPEGYSVSREKKERFSLILESASTNQTSMYLCASSLGVRGVRNTGELFFGEGSRLTVL.

CDR3 region: CASRTPTGPYSYEQYF. For the CDR3, the DNA is TGTGCCAGCAGAACCCCTACAGGCCCATACTCCTACGAGCAGTACTTC. The chain links TRBV6-6 to TRBJ2-7; possible D gene TRBD1, 5 bases. This CDR3 is built from 16 residues. With 6 bases removed from V and 0 bases from J, the gap between germline ends came to 18 bases. Germline V lookup: CDR1 MNHNY, CDR2 SVGAGI (reference sequence).

The table lists this clone with a count of one. The J gene is TRBJ2-7, the V gene TRBV25-1; possible D gene TRBD2, 6 bases. Germline CDR1 and CDR2: MGHDK and SYGVNS. The CDR3 covers 14 residues. Trimming removed 3 bases from V and 7 bases from J, with 16 bases in between. The CDR3 loop is CASSEVAELGEQYF. Here the CDR3 DNA reads TGTGCCAGCAGTGAGGTAGCGGAACTTGGGGAGCAGTACTTC.

This clone was found once. Other DNA sequences within the sample encode an identical CDR3. V gene TRBV28 combines with J gene TRBJ2-7; no clear D. V was clipped by 3 bases and J by 3 bases, with 6 bases between them. Germline V gene lookup returns CDR1 MDHEN and CDR2 SYDVKM. The length of the CDR3 is 12 residues. The CDR3 DNA reads TGTGCCAGCAGTTTTCCGAGCTACGAGCAGTACTTC. Translated, it gives CASSFPSYEQYF.

CDR3 nucleotides: TGTGCCAGCAGCTTAGAGGCCTTGACTAGCGGGAGATCCACCGGGGAGCTGTTTTTT. This sequence encodes CASSLEALTSGRSTGELFF. The chain employs TRBV7-6 and TRBJ2-2; 12 positions match TRBD2. V was clipped by 1 base and J by 4 bases; unmatched bases: 10. The length of the CDR3 is 19 residues. The germline gives CDR1 SGHVS, CDR2 FNYEAQ.

The chain combines TRBV1 with TRBJ2-3; TRBD2 was called by the table and not checked on the DNA. TRBV1 is an annotated pseudogene. The CDR3 loop spans 14 amino acids. The CDR3: CTSSQVWEGSTQYF. The CDR3, as DNA: TGCACCAGCAGCCAAGTGTGGGAGGGAAGTACGCAGTATTTT.

The chain couples TRBV6-1 to TRBJ2-3; 10 nucleotides line up with TRBD2. The CDR3 contains 16 residues. V was pared by 1 base and J by 6 bases, with 7 bases of the junction left unmatched. Germline V CDR1 and CDR2: MNHNS, SASEGT. The CDR3 nucleotides are TGTGCCAGCAGTGAAGACCTAGCGGGGGAGAGGGATACGCAGTATTTT. Translated: CASSEDLAGERDTQYF.

The V gene is TRBV9, the J gene TRBJ2-1, with 7 positions matching TRBD1. The CDR3 is made up of 15 amino acids. V was pared by 4 bases and J by 9 bases, with 13 bases of the junction left unmatched. CDR1 is SGDLS, CDR2 YYNGEE, per germline. This chain's CDR3 is CASSHGTANEGEQFF. CDR3 bases: TGTGCCAGCAGCCATGGGACAGCGAACGAAGGTGAGCAGTTCTTC.

The chain uses TRBV27 and TRBJ2-7; no firm D call. Per germline, CDR1 MNHEY and CDR2 SMNVEV (reference sequence). The CDR3 is 13 amino acids. The germline V and J ends were trimmed by 4 bases and 2 bases, with 9 bases remaining between them. CDR3 protein: CASSSGTTYEQYF. In nucleotides, the CDR3 is TGTGCCAGCAGTTCGGGTACAACCTACGAGCAGTACTTC.

This chain links TRBV27 with TRBJ2-7, with 8 positions matching TRBD2. This CDR3 has 16 amino acids. Germline lookup yields CDR1 MNHEY and CDR2 SMNVEV (reference sequence). The V segment lost 5 bases and the J segment 2 bases; nucleotides outside the gene matches: 11. The CDR3 sequence: CASSPGLASITYEQYF. DNA of the CDR3: TGTGCCAGCAGTCCCGGACTAGCCTCAATTACCTACGAGCAGTACTTC.

Note on this clone: This specimen includes other DNA sequences encoding the same CDR3. The genes are TRBV28 and TRBJ2-7, with D possibly being TRBD1 or TRBD2 (5 bases each). This CDR3 is built from 14 residues. V dropped 3 bases and J dropped 0 bases, with 9 bases sitting between them. Germline loops: CDR1 MDHEN, CDR2 SYDVKM. The CDR3, as DNA: TGTGCCAGCAGTTTCGGGACGGGCTCCTACGAGCAGTACTTC. Translating gives CASSFGTGSYEQYF.

The J gene is TRBJ1-3, the V gene TRBV10-2; possible D gene TRBD1, 6 bases. V was clipped by 3 bases and J by 7 bases, with 13 bases between them. The CDR3 is 14 amino acids. Germline loops: CDR1 WSHSY, CDR2 SAAADI. CDR3 bases: TGCGCCAGCAGTGACCGGGGGGGCAGGAACACCATATATTTT. Translated, it gives CASSDRGGRNTIYF.

V is TRBV2 and J is TRBJ1-2, with D unresolved. The CDR3 length is 12 residues. Trimming removed 4 bases from V and 7 bases from J, with 10 bases in between. From germline, CDR1 is SNHLY and CDR2 FYNNEI. The DNA for the CDR3 is TGTGCCAGCAGTGGGGGAAATGGTGGCTACACCTTC. Its translation: CASSGGNGGYTF.

The chain carries TRBV29-1 and TRBJ2-1; TRBD1 aligns across 8 bases. CDR3 size: 12 residues. Germline trimming cut 7 bases from V and 5 bases from J; bases unmatched to any gene: 4. From germline, CDR1 is SQVTM and CDR2 ANQGSEA. The CDR3 DNA is TGCAGCGGGGGACAGGCCCACAATGAGCAGTTCTTC. It translates to CSGGQAHNEQFF.

The chain couples TRBV6-5 to TRBJ2-7; possible D gene TRBD2, 5 bases. The V and J ends lost 5 bases and 3 bases respectively, with 11 bases between them. This CDR3 is built from 13 residues. Germline loops: CDR1 MNHEY, CDR2 SVGAGI. In DNA form, the CDR3 reads TGTGCCAGCAGTGGAGGAAACCTCTACGAGCAGTACTTC. As protein: CASSGGNLYEQYF.

This chain uses TRBV7-2 with TRBJ2-1, with no clear D. The CDR3 sequence is 14 residues long. Trimming stripped 5 bases from V and 3 bases from J, with 11 bases between. Germline V lookup: CDR1 SGHTA, CDR2 FQGNSA. CDR3 protein: CASSPPRIYNEQFF. In nucleotides, the CDR3 is TGTGCCAGCAGCCCTCCCAGGATCTACAATGAGCAGTTCTTC.